The 15 T cell receptor beta chains presented below share a single source sample, sequenced in a study of shared T cell receptors in the human thymus. Generated by immunoSEQ multiplex PCR, the TCRdb table keeps only in-frame clones and is missing some. The repertoire holds hundreds of thousands of clones, with approximately 87% as singletons. These data also featured in a second study, about human thymus T cells.

The sample taken for sequencing was thymocytes. The receptor source for this set is a boy less than two years old with a congenital heart defect.

This chain joins TRBV7-9 and TRBJ2-7; maybe TRBD1 (5 bases). Between the trimmed V and J ends, which lost 5 bases and 6 bases, there was a span of 11 bases. The CDR3 is 12 amino acids. CDR1 and CDR2 from the germline V gene are SEHNR and FQNEAQ (reference sequence). CDR3 loop: CASSPWGSEQYF. The CDR3 DNA reads as TGTGCCAGCAGCCCCTGGGGCAGCGAGCAGTACTTC. The entire variable domain, with the rest obtained from reference TRBV7-9 and TRBJ2-7, is as follows: DTGVSQNPRHKITKRGQNVTFRCDPISEHNRLYWYRQTLGQGPEFLTYFQNEAQLEKSRLLSDRFSAERPKGSFSTLEIQRTEQGDSAMYLCASSPWGSEQYFGPGTRLTVT.

CDR3 DNA sequence: TGTGCCAGCAGTTCCCAGGGGAGGGTCAATCAGCCCCAGCATTTT. Translation: CASSSQGRVNQPQHF. The rearrangement joins TRBV28 to TRBJ1-5; D is possibly TRBD1 (6 bases). CDR1 is MDHEN, CDR2 SYDVKM, per germline. The V end was cut by 4 bases, the J end by 3 bases, with 13 bases between. The CDR3 is made up of 15 amino acids.

V gene TRBV11-3 combines with J gene TRBJ1-3; the D gene is possibly TRBD1 (5 bases). Germline-derived CDR1 and CDR2 are SGHNT and YENEEA. V lost 7 bases, J lost 4 bases, and 11 bases lay in between. The CDR3 spans 13 residues. CDR3 region: CASKQEEGNTIYF. The DNA for the CDR3 is TGTGCCAGCAAACAGGAAGAAGGAAACACCATATATTTT.

J is TRBJ2-1 and V is TRBV4-1, with TRBD2 matching 9 bases. V shed 0 bases and J 4 bases; nucleotides not matched to a gene: 7. This CDR3 is built from 17 residues. Germline loops: CDR1 MGHRA, CDR2 YSYEKL. CDR3 sequence (DNA): TGCGCCAGCAGCCAAGATTTAACTAGCGGGCTATACAATGAGCAGTTCTTC. Translated, it gives CASSQDLTSGLYNEQFF.

The rearrangement uses TRBV6-5 and TRBJ2-7, with 12 bases that match TRBD2. J gave up 6 bases and V 6 bases, and 6 bases lay outside the gene matches. Looked up from germline, CDR1 is MNHEY and CDR2 is SVGAGI. This CDR3 region has 14 residues. In nucleotides, the CDR3 is TGTGCCAGCAGATCGACTAGCGGGAGTAGCGAGCAGTACTTC. This encodes CASRSTSGSSEQYF.

Concerning this clone: Germline and junction disagree at one end, which may indicate a read error. The V call is TRBV7-6, the J call TRBJ2-7, with 9 bases aligning to TRBD2. The CDR3 covers 16 residues. Germline V gene sequence: CDR1 SGHVS, CDR2 FNYEAQ. In DNA, the CDR3 is TGTGCCAGCAGCCTAGCGAGTAGCGGGAGCTCCTACGAGCAGTACTTC. It encodes CASSLASSGSSYEQYF. Variable domain in full (rest from reference TRBV7-6 and TRBJ2-7): GAGVSQSPRYKVTKRGQDVALRCDPISGHVSLYWYRQALGQGPEFLTYFNYEAQQDKSGLPNDRFSAERPEGSISTLTIQRTEQRDSAMYRCASSLASSGSSYEQYFGPGTRLTVT.

V is TRBV10-3 and J is TRBJ2-7, with TRBD2 matching 7 bases. This CDR3 has 15 amino acids. Germline V gives CDR1 ENHRY, CDR2 SYGVKD. V lost 3 bases, J lost 4 bases, and 9 bases stayed unmatched. The CDR3 region is CAISEGASGKYEQYF. CDR3 DNA: TGTGCCATCAGTGAAGGGGCCAGCGGGAAGTACGAGCAGTACTTC.

The V and J genes are TRBV5-6 and TRBJ2-1; 7 bases line up with TRBD2. CDR1 and CDR2 from the germline V gene are SGHDT and YYEEEE. Unmatched junction bases numbered 8, after V lost 4 bases and J lost 7 bases. The CDR3 has 14 residues. The CDR3 bases are TGTGCCAGCAGCCGGGACTACTTTAATAATGAGCAGTTCTTC. Its translation: CASSRDYFNNEQFF.

This chain joins TRBV6-1 and TRBJ2-1; D possibly corresponds to TRBD1 (5 bases). The germline V gene encodes CDR1 MNHNS and CDR2 SASEGT. V gave up 4 bases and J gave up 4 bases, with 11 bases separating them. This CDR3 spans 14 amino acids. This CDR3 reads CASSVNRPYNEQFF. As DNA, the CDR3 is TGTGCCAGCAGTGTTAACAGGCCTTACAATGAGCAGTTCTTC.

The chain employs TRBV4-2 and TRBJ2-1, with 9 bases matching TRBD2. This CDR3 has 20 residues. The V gene's germline CDR1 is LGHNA and CDR2 YNFKEQ. J was trimmed by 8 bases and V by 4 bases; bases with no gene match: 24. Here the CDR3 DNA reads TGTGCCAGCAGCCCTAAAGCGGGGCCTAGCGGGATTATCTCAATCGATGAGCAGTTCTTC. Amino acids: CASSPKAGPSGIISIDEQFF.

V usage is TRBV6-5 and J usage is TRBJ2-1, with TRBD2 matching 9 bases. CDR1 is MNHEY and CDR2 is SVGAGI in the germline V gene. This CDR3 is built from 16 residues. Trimming removed 4 bases from V and 4 bases from J; junction bases left unmatched: 8. For the CDR3, the DNA is TGTGCCAGCAGTTCGAGTAGCGGGAGCCTATACAATGAGCAGTTCTTC. Protein sequence: CASSSSSGSLYNEQFF.

CDR3 nucleotides: TGTGCCAGCAGCCAAGATCGTGCCGGGACAGGTCCCTACGAGCAGTACTTC. Protein: CASSQDRAGTGPYEQYF. J is TRBJ2-7 and V is TRBV4-2; 8 nucleotides agree with TRBD1. The CDR3 covers 17 residues. Unmatched junction bases numbered 9, after V lost 0 bases and J lost 2 bases. Germline values: CDR1 LGHNA, CDR2 YNFKEQ.

The genes are TRBV5-6 and TRBJ2-7; 8 nucleotides match TRBD2. CDR1 and CDR2 (germline): SGHDT, YYEEEE. The length of the CDR3 is 19 residues. The V segment lost 0 bases and the J segment 0 bases; nucleotides outside the gene matches: 14. The CDR3 here is CASSLAALAGPSLSYEQYF. The DNA of the CDR3 is TGTGCCAGCAGCTTGGCCGCGCTAGCGGGCCCTTCGCTCTCCTACGAGCAGTACTTC.

This clone has a handful of counts. An end of the junction differs from the germline gene, which may be a read error. The chain has TRBV2 and TRBJ2-1; TRBD2 matches 15 bases. From germline, CDR1 is SNHLY and CDR2 FYNNEI. The CDR3 runs 14 residues. In DNA, the CDR3 is TGTGCCAGCAGCCCCGGACTAGCGGGAGGGCCGTGGGTCTTC. This translates into CASSPGLAGGPWVF.

V gene TRBV7-6 combines with J gene TRBJ2-1; 11 nucleotides line up with TRBD2. The CDR3 loop spans 17 amino acids. Trimming removed 5 bases from V and 6 bases from J; junction bases left unmatched: 12. Per the germline V gene, CDR1 is SGHVS and CDR2 is FNYEAQ. The CDR3 sequence: CASSGSLAGGGSNEQFF. Written as DNA, the CDR3 is TGTGCCAGCAGCGGCAGTCTAGCGGGGGGCGGGTCCAATGAGCAGTTCTTC.